This paragraph reports one T cell receptor beta chain. Antigen specificity is unknown. This CDR3 comprises 14 residues. Germline-derived CDR1 and CDR2 are DFQATT and SNEGSKA (reference sequence). Trimming removed 2 bases from V and 7 bases from J; junction bases left unmatched: 7. This sample was included in a study of response to subunit inactivated influenza vaccine. Study-wide findings and caveats: Authors suggested few new T cells are recruited by each seasonal influenza vaccination.

TCRdb re-derived calls from the RT-PCR reads in MiXCR, one entry per CDR3 protein. The sample lists 750,000 to 850,000 distinct CDR3 sequences, under 20% occurring once. The chain links TRBV20-1 to TRBJ2-5; the match to TRBD2 covers 10 bases. The sequence was collected from a man between 50 and 59 years old who received an inactivated influenza vaccine. Material: PBMCs from blood, obtained 5 to 6 days after vaccination. CDR3 sequence: CSARPLAGVVTQYF. As DNA, the CDR3 is TGCAGTGCTAGACCCCTAGCGGGGGTGGTGACCCAGTACTTC.